Only one count was recorded for the clone carrying this TCR beta chain. The authors' processing: Reference gene primer amplification in the assay estimated nucleated cell counts. Measured with immunoSEQ multiplex PCR; TCRdb has only the in-frame clones, and not every one. V and J calls and clone size are copied from that table; D and trimming were computed from the DNA. The sample records more than 150,000 clones, around 86% being singletons. The entry originates in a study of blood T cell repertoires in COVID-19. Overall study context: Spain, Italy and the United States supplied samples that represented acute and convalescent COVID-19. Sources were T cells, B-cell-depleted T cells, or PBMCs; the material itself was cDNA or gDNA.

This CDR3 contains 17 residues. V was clipped by 3 bases and J by 7 bases; unmatched bases: 12. Germline assignment: CDR1 MGHRA and CDR2 YSYEKL. The chain uses TRBV4-1 and TRBJ2-1; 10 positions match TRBD1. This receptor was taken from a man aged 35-49 years with active or convalescent COVID-19. Sequencing was performed on peripheral blood. CDR3 coding DNA: TGCGCCAGCAGCCATAGTCGTCTCAGGACAGGGGGTAATGAGCAGTTCTTC. This codes for CASSHSRLRTGGNEQFF.